This T cell receptor (beta chain) derives from a study of T-cell reconstitution after alpha-beta-depleted transplantation in children. This clonotype came up many times. Its antigen is not identified. Study findings and constraints: Two months or so post-transplant, alpha-beta T cells reportedly derived from several hundred expanded graft clones.

Preparation of the TCRbeta library used unique molecular identifiers. TCRdb ran MiXCR on the PCR reads and lists one entry per CDR3 protein. The table has about 200,000 distinct CDR3 sequences, roughly 6.3% seen once. The sequence was obtained from a girl under three years old with combined immunodeficiency, due to receive a stem cell transplant. The source material was PBMCs, sampled before TCRalphabeta/CD19-depleted stem cell transplant.

The CDR3 here is CASSIAGTSYEQYF. CDR3 bases: TGTGCCAGCAGTATTGCGGGGACCTCCTACGAGCAGTACTTC. The rearrangement joins TRBV7-2 to TRBJ2-7, with D possibly TRBD2 on 6 matching bases. Germline loops: CDR1 SGHTA, CDR2 FQGNSA. Trimming took 6 bases from V and 0 from J, leaving 12 bases between them. The CDR3 is 14 amino acids.